This TCR beta chain derives from a study of blood T cell repertoires in COVID-19. Study at large: PBMCs, B-cell-depleted T cells, or T cells were the source of the cDNA or gDNA that made up the material.

TCRdb's table, derived via immunoSEQ multiplex PCR, lists solely in-frame clones and lacks some. This table holds around 300,000 clones, about 85% found once. The study drew participants aged about 18 to 95 years from some 23 US areas. Germline-derived CDR1 and CDR2 are MDHEN and SYDVKM. J lost 6 bases, V lost 7 bases, and 10 bases had no gene match. The CDR3 extends over 15 amino acids. The rearrangement uses TRBV28 and TRBJ1-5, with 9 bases that match TRBD1. The sample comprised PBMCs or T cells enriched from blood (not recorded which). The TCR was taken from a woman in her forties or fifties who had recovered from COVID-19. The CDR3 here is CASTSRDRVAQPQHF. The CDR3 DNA reads as TGTGCCAGCACATCCCGGGACAGGGTCGCTCAGCCCCAGCATTTT.